A single sample is the source of the 2 T cell receptor beta chains below, sequenced in a study of cytomegalovirus exposure and HLA in healthy donors. The table came from immunoSEQ multiplex PCR; TCRdb's copy has only in-frame clones and leaves some out. The sample has under 110,000 clones; around 90% are singletons. Input material: PBMCs. Source of these receptors: a woman between 18 and 29 years old in good health and CMV-seropositive.

The V call is TRBV27, the J call TRBJ1-5, with D perhaps TRBD1 (6 bases). In germline, CDR1 is MNHEY, CDR2 SMNVEV (reference sequence). This CDR3 has 18 amino acids. Trimming removed 6 bases at V and 0 bases at J, with 21 bases between. CDR3 coding DNA: TGTGCCAGCAGGGGGGGGCAGACTCAACGTTATAGCAATCAGCCCCAGCATTTT. Translating it yields CASRGGQTQRYSNQPQHF.

V usage is TRBV11-1 and J usage is TRBJ1-2; maybe TRBD1 (6 bases). The CDR3 is made up of 14 amino acids. V lost 2 bases and J 3 bases, leaving 10 bases between the germline ends. Germline V CDR1 and CDR2: SGHAT, FQDESV (reference sequence). The CDR3 loop reads CASSLTGIDYGYTF. In DNA, the CDR3 is TGTGCCAGCAGCTTAACAGGGATTGACTATGGCTACACCTTC.